The 27 T cell receptor beta chains below were found in one sample sequenced in a study of blood T cell repertoires in COVID-19. Generated by immunoSEQ multiplex PCR, the TCRdb table keeps only in-frame clones and is missing some. In the table there are 200,000 to 250,000 clones, roughly four fifths of which are singletons. Material: peripheral blood. The source of these receptors is a woman aged 70-85 years with COVID-19, enrolled during active disease.

The rearrangement uses TRBV5-1 and TRBJ2-5; tentatively, D is TRBD1 (6 bases). V was cut by 2 bases and J by 1 base, with 12 bases left in between. This CDR3 region has 15 residues. Germline V gene data show CDR1 as SGHRS and CDR2 as YFSETQ. CDR3 sequence reads: CASSLRLGGQETQYF. CDR3 coding DNA: TGCGCCAGCAGCTTACGATTAGGGGGCCAAGAGACCCAGTACTTC. The variable domain in full, with the rest retrieved from reference TRBV5-1 and TRBJ2-5, is KAGVTQTPRYLIKTRGQQVTLSCSPISGHRSVSWYQQTPGQGLQFLFEYFSETQRNKGNFPGRFSGRQFSNSRSEMNVSTLELGDSALYLCASSLRLGGQETQYFGPGTRLLVL.

The chain uses TRBV7-2 and TRBJ2-3, with 11 bases matching TRBD2. This CDR3 has 15 residues. With V trimmed by 4 bases and J by 4 bases, 4 bases remained unmatched. CDR1 and CDR2 (germline): SGHTA, FQGNSA. The CDR3 region is CASSSLAGGPDTQYF. In DNA form, the CDR3 reads TGTGCCAGCAGCTCGTTAGCGGGAGGGCCAGATACGCAGTATTTT.

The gene calls are TRBV19 and TRBJ1-5; D remains unclear. There are 14 residues in the CDR3. The V end was cut by 1 base, the J end by 11 bases, with 15 bases between. Germline CDR1 reads LNHDA; CDR2 reads SQIVND (reference sequence). CDR3 DNA sequence: TGTGCCAGTAGTATAGGGCAGGCGATCAGAGCCCAGCATTTT. Amino acids: CASSIGQAIRAQHF.

V and J are TRBV6-5 and TRBJ1-2, with 7 bases identical to TRBD1. The CDR3 spans 14 residues. The V segment lost 6 bases and the J segment 3 bases; nucleotides outside the gene matches: 7. From germline, CDR1 is MNHEY and CDR2 SVGAGI. The chain's CDR3 is CASRLLGGDYGYTF. The CDR3 DNA reads TGTGCCAGCAGGCTTCTAGGGGGCGACTATGGCTACACCTTC.

The rearrangement uses TRBV6-2 or TRBV6-3 and TRBJ2-1; D is possibly TRBD1 (5 bases). Germline-derived CDR1 and CDR2 are MNHEY and SVGEGT. Trimming removed 2 bases from V and 9 bases from J, with 14 bases in between. The CDR3 has 14 residues. Here the CDR3 reads CASSYGAVLGEQFF. CDR3 bases: TGTGCCAGCAGTTACGGGGCCGTCCTAGGTGAGCAGTTCTTC.

The chain is built from TRBV18 and TRBJ1-1; possibly TRBD1 for D (5 bases). This CDR3 spans 17 amino acids. Germline V gives CDR1 KGHSH, CDR2 LQKENI. Trimming pared 4 bases from V and 1 base from J, leaving 19 bases between. The CDR3 DNA follows: TGTGCCAGCTCACTAAAGAGTATGGGGGAGGCGAACACTGAAGCTTTCTTT. It yields the protein CASSLKSMGEANTEAFF.

V and J are TRBV9 and TRBJ1-5; the match to TRBD1 covers 10 bases. J was trimmed by 6 bases and V by 4 bases; bases with no gene match: 4. The CDR3 totals 14 residues. The germline gives CDR1 SGDLS, CDR2 YYNGEE. This chain's CDR3 is CASSPTGGGQPQHF. The CDR3 coding sequence is TGTGCCAGCAGCCCGACAGGGGGCGGTCAGCCCCAGCATTTT.

This chain joins TRBV3-1 (or the pseudogene TRBV3-2) and TRBJ2-1; 12 positions match TRBD2. Germline assignment: CDR1 LGHDT and CDR2 YNNKEL (reference sequence). The CDR3 is made up of 14 amino acids. After removal of 4 bases from V and 9 bases from J, the junction contained 4 bases not matched to a gene. The CDR3 coding sequence is TGTGCCAGCAGCCCGCTAGCGGGAGGGAGTGAGCAGTTCTTC. Residues: CASSPLAGGSEQFF.

The chain links TRBV5-4 to TRBJ2-1; D possibly corresponds to TRBD2 (5 bases). The CDR3 loop spans 14 amino acids. Germline-derived CDR1 and CDR2 are SGHNT and YYREEE (reference sequence). The germline V and J ends were trimmed by 3 bases and 8 bases, with 15 bases remaining between them. The CDR3 region is CASSSYPGFHEQFF. Written as DNA, the CDR3 is TGTGCCAGCAGCTCCTACCCGGGGTTCCATGAGCAGTTCTTC.

The CDR3 reads CASSQGPGTSGGYNEQFF. The CDR3 coding sequence is TGCGCCAGCAGCCAAGGCCCCGGGACTAGCGGGGGGTACAATGAGCAGTTCTTC. The chain is built from TRBV4-3 and TRBJ2-1; TRBD2 agrees at 15 bases. Looked up from germline, CDR1 is LGHNA and CDR2 is YSLEER. The CDR3 is made up of 18 amino acids. Unmatched junction bases numbered 5, after V lost 1 base and J lost 4 bases.

The rearrangement links TRBV7-3 to TRBJ1-1, with TRBD1 as a possible D gene (5 bases). V lost 4 bases to trimming and J lost 6 bases, with 12 bases between them. The germline V gene encodes CDR1 SGHTA and CDR2 FQGTGA. CDR3 length: 13 amino acids. Written as DNA, the CDR3 is TGTGCCAGCAGCTGGACGACAGCGTCTGAAGCTTTCTTT. Amino acid sequence: CASSWTTASEAFF.

The chain carries TRBV29-1 and TRBJ2-3, with D possibly being TRBD1 (5 bases). Germline lookup yields CDR1 SQVTM and CDR2 ANQGSEA. The CDR3 spans 13 residues. Trimming took 3 bases from V and 1 from J, leaving 8 bases between them. CDR3 region: CSVDQGGTDTQYF. The CDR3 nucleotides read TGCAGCGTTGATCAGGGTGGCACAGATACGCAGTATTTT.

By frequency in the sample, this clone is medium-sized. V gene TRBV5-5 combines with J gene TRBJ1-2; 8 positions match TRBD1. The trim removed 2 bases at V and 4 bases at J, leaving 7 bases unmatched. The CDR3 has 15 amino acids. The germline CDR1 and CDR2 sequences are SGHKS and YYEKEE (reference sequence). As DNA, the CDR3 is TGTGCCAGCAGCTTTTTTGTGACAGGGGCCTATGGCTACACCTTC. Protein product: CASSFFVTGAYGYTF.

The V call is TRBV24-1, the J call TRBJ1-5, with no clear D. The V end was cut by 9 bases, the J end by 0 bases, with 14 bases between. The CDR3 spans 15 residues. Germline CDR1 KGHDR, CDR2 SFDVKD. The CDR3 DNA reads as TGTGCCACCTGTTCTTTGGCCTCTAGCAATCAGCCCCAGCATTTT. Its translation: CATCSLASSNQPQHF.

The chain joins TRBV2 to TRBJ1-4; no reliable D call. The germline CDR1 and CDR2 sequences are SNHLY and FYNNEI. This CDR3 contains 12 residues. Trimming stripped 6 bases from V and 6 bases from J, with 8 bases between. Here the CDR3 reads CASRQFYEKLFF. The DNA for the CDR3 is TGTGCCAGCAGACAGTTCTATGAAAAACTGTTTTTT.

The chain couples TRBV3-1 (or the pseudogene TRBV3-2) to TRBJ2-7; 13 positions match TRBD2. CDR1 and CDR2 from the germline V gene are LGHDT and YNNKEL (reference sequence). V gave up 1 base and J gave up 4 bases; unmatched junction bases: 1. The CDR3 length is 15 residues. This chain's CDR3 is CASSQATSGRYEQYF. For the CDR3, the DNA is TGTGCCAGCAGCCAAGCGACTAGCGGGAGGTACGAGCAGTACTTC.

The rearrangement links TRBV28 to TRBJ2-1; 10 bases line up with TRBD2. This CDR3 has 16 amino acids. V was pared by 5 bases and J by 4 bases, with 8 bases of the junction left unmatched. In germline, CDR1 is MDHEN, CDR2 SYDVKM. The CDR3 sequence: CASSPDTSGKYNEQFF. In nucleotides, the CDR3 is TGTGCCAGCAGTCCTGATACTAGCGGGAAGTACAATGAGCAGTTCTTC.

The chain is built from TRBV30 and TRBJ1-2, with unresolved D. V was shortened by 1 base and J by 8 bases, with 14 bases between the two germline ends. The CDR3 has 13 residues. Per germline, CDR1 GTSNPN and CDR2 SVGIG (reference sequence). Written as DNA, the CDR3 is TGTGCCTGGAGTGAACAGCGAGCGGGGGGCTACACCTTC. Translating it yields CAWSEQRAGGYTF.

This chain links TRBV6-2 or TRBV6-3 with TRBJ1-2; D remains unclear. Germline V lookup: CDR1 MNHEY, CDR2 SVGEGT. V lost 6 bases and J lost 2, with 13 bases in between. The CDR3 loop spans 14 amino acids. CDR3 nucleotide sequence: TGTGCCAGCAGCCTCCCTGGGAGAAACTATGGCTACACCTTC. Encoded protein: CASSLPGRNYGYTF.

The rearrangement joins TRBV18 to TRBJ2-3, with 10 bases that match TRBD2. The CDR3 consists of 16 residues. Trimming at V came to 2 bases and at J to 6 bases, leaving 8 bases not matched to a gene. CDR1 is KGHSH, CDR2 LQKENI, per germline. The CDR3 DNA sequence: TGTGCCAGCTCACCAGCAGCGGGAGGGCCTGGTGATACGCAGTATTTT. It is translated as CASSPAAGGPGDTQYF. Combining the CDR3 with reference TRBV18 and TRBJ2-3 gives the whole variable domain NAGVMQNPRHLVRRRGQEARLRCSPMKGHSHVYWYRQLPEEGLKFMVYLQKENIIDESGMPKERFSAEFPKEGPSILRIQQVVRGDSAAYFCASSPAAGGPGDTQYFGPGTRLTVL.

The rearrangement links TRBV28 to TRBJ2-7; D remains ambiguous. Germline V lookup: CDR1 MDHEN, CDR2 SYDVKM. CDR3 length: 15 residues. Between the trimmed V and J ends, which lost 5 bases and 0 bases, there was a span of 14 bases. CDR3 nucleotides: TGTGCCAGCAGTGACTCGTTGGTTGGCTCCTACGAGCAGTACTTC. Its protein is CASSDSLVGSYEQYF.

The chain carries TRBV9 and TRBJ2-1, with 12 bases aligning to TRBD2. The germline gives CDR1 SGDLS, CDR2 YYNGEE. Trimming cost V 3 bases and J 8 bases; bases outside gene matches: 6. CDR3 length: 15 residues. Here the CDR3 reads CASSAPGLAGYEQFF. Here the CDR3 DNA reads TGTGCCAGCAGCGCACCGGGACTAGCGGGTTATGAGCAGTTCTTC.

The genes are TRBV2 and TRBJ1-6; 8 bases map to TRBD1. The CDR3 spans 17 residues. Germline trimming cut 5 bases from V and 6 bases from J; bases unmatched to any gene: 12. Germline CDR1 is SNHLY and CDR2 is FYNNEI. The CDR3 loop reads CASSFRGQGITNSPLHF. The CDR3 nucleotides are TGTGCCAGCAGTTTCAGAGGACAGGGCATAACTAATTCACCCCTCCACTTT.

V gene TRBV18 combines with J gene TRBJ2-7; D is possibly TRBD1 (6 bases). Germline loops: CDR1 KGHSH, CDR2 LQKENI. This CDR3 has 14 amino acids. The V gene lost 3 bases and the J gene lost 0 bases, with 9 bases spanning the gap. The CDR3 DNA sequence: TGTGCCAGCTCACCGACAGGAATCTCCTACGAGCAGTACTTC. It yields the protein CASSPTGISYEQYF.

This chain uses TRBV6-5 with TRBJ2-1; D possibly corresponds to TRBD2 (6 bases). Germline V CDR1 and CDR2: MNHEY, SVGAGI. The CDR3 length is 15 residues. Trimming left V 4 bases short and J 7 bases short, with 17 bases between. CDR3 in amino acids: CASSLAWIGSNEQFF. In DNA form, the CDR3 reads TGTGCCAGCAGTTTAGCCTGGATCGGGAGTAATGAGCAGTTCTTC.

The chain links TRBV28 to TRBJ1-2; no definite D call. Germline V lookup: CDR1 MDHEN, CDR2 SYDVKM. The CDR3 covers 12 residues. Trimming cost V 6 bases and J 5 bases, with 10 bases left between them. In DNA, the CDR3 is TGTGCCAGCAGCCAGAGCGTTTATGGCTACACCTTC. It translates to CASSQSVYGYTF.

The V call is TRBV2, the J call TRBJ2-2; possible D gene TRBD2, 6 bases. The V end was cut by 7 bases, the J end by 3 bases, with 12 bases between. The germline gives CDR1 SNHLY, CDR2 FYNNEI. The CDR3 sequence is 14 residues long. CDR3 DNA sequence: TGTGCCAGCATCCCGGGACTCCACACCGGGGAGCTGTTTTTT. Translation: CASIPGLHTGELFF. Using reference TRBV2 and TRBJ2-2 for the parts outside the CDR3, the full variable domain is EPEVTQTPSHQVTQMGQEVILRCVPISNHLYFYWYRQILGQKVEFLVSFYNNEISEKSEIFDDQFSVERPDGSNFTLKIRSTKLEDSAMYFCASIPGLHTGELFFGEGSRLTVL.